This TCR beta chain stems from a study of T cells in Graves' hyperthyroidism and ophthalmopathy. Study in general: Peripheral blood was secured at the point of initial diagnosis, before any treatment.

The diagnostic basis comprised clinical symptoms, serum thyroxine and TRAb, thyroid ultrasound and orbital computed tomography. The CDR3 regions of TCR beta were amplified from RNA transcripts. When the TCR CDR3 underwent first-round RT-PCR, the HTBI primer set was used. TCRdb passed the multiplex PCR reads through MiXCR, listing each CDR3 protein once. Of under 300,000 distinct CDR3 sequences listed, roughly 13% were seen once; the top ten hold 7.9%. At least ten counts were recorded for this clonotype. The CDR3 has 15 amino acids. The ends were cut back, 4 bases at V and 8 bases at J, with 20 bases in the middle.

The source material was blood. V usage is TRBV12-3 or TRBV12-4 and J usage is TRBJ1-2, with D possibly being TRBD1 (5 bases). The receptor comes from a woman aged 40-49 years with Graves' hyperthyroidism. CDR3 loop: CASSSSQTAFLGYTF. The CDR3 bases are TGTGCCAGCAGTTCCTCCCAGACAGCCTTCTTGGGCTACACCTTC.